This T cell receptor (beta chain) was captured by sequencing in a study of shared clonotypes between healthy human individuals. Looking at the study overall: Per donor, CD8 memory used one plate, CD8 naive used two, CD4 memory used three and CD4 naive used three. Findings of the study overall: Naive subsets tended to show greater estimated richness than memory subsets. The small donor group covered limited genetic and exposure diversity. Clonotypes which were not shared had lower generation probabilities than clonotypes that all four donors shared.

Assay: immunoSEQ multiplex PCR; the TCRdb copy retains only in-frame clones and omits some. The sample yields 1.5 million to 2.5 million clones, over 85% seen once. The naive CD8 subset, CD45RO-negative cells positively selected for CCR7, excluded terminally differentiated effector memory CD45RA+ cells. The germline V gene has CDR1 SQVTM and CDR2 ANQGSEA. This CDR3 is 15 amino acids long. With 3 bases clipped from V and 8 bases from J, the junction kept 10 bases outside the gene matches. A word on this clone: Its antigen is as yet unknown.

Sequenced material: naive CD8+ T cells sorted from blood. The clonotype originates from a man aged 18 to 29 in good health. The chain recombines TRBV29-1 with TRBJ1-2, with 12 bases that match TRBD1. This CDR3 is CSVELPGQGAGGYTF. For the CDR3, the DNA is TGCAGCGTTGAGCTACCGGGACAGGGGGCCGGAGGCTACACCTTC.